A selection of T cell receptor beta chains follows, all from one sample in a study of early T cells in non-severe SARS-CoV-2 infection. MiXCR was run by TCRdb on the 5' RACE reads, yielding one entry per CDR3 protein. The table records around 77,000 distinct CDR3 sequences, 5% of them present only once. The sequences come from whole blood, collected at baseline. The source is an adult who was a healthcare worker with PCR-confirmed SARS-CoV-2 infection or an uninfected control (not recorded which). Each CDR3 is given with its conserved first and last residue. D genes are given only for firm matches. Not all rows give a size; the values are once, few, many and, for expanded clones, a class.

V gene: TRBV18
D gene: -
clone size: -
J gene: TRBJ2-5
CDR3 DNA: TGTGCCAGCTCCATGGGGTCCCTGTCGGAGACCCAGTACTTC
CDR3 protein: CASSMGSLSETQYF

V gene: TRBV11-2
D gene: TRBD2
clone size: -
J gene: TRBJ2-1
CDR3 DNA: TGTGCCAGCTCAATCAGCGGGAGTTTCTACAATGAGCAGTTCTTC
CDR3 protein: CASSISGSFYNEQFF

V gene: TRBV27
D gene: -
clone size: medium-sized
J gene: TRBJ2-3
CDR3 DNA: TGTGCCAGCAGTACGGTGATCTATAGCACAGATACGCAGTATTTT
CDR3 protein: CASSTVIYSTDTQYF

V gene: TRBV27
D gene: -
clone size: few
J gene: TRBJ1-5
CDR3 DNA: TGTGCCAGCAGTTTAAACAGCCCTGGGAGAGGTGGGCAGCCCCAGCATTTT
CDR3 protein: CASSLNSPGRGGQPQHF

V gene: TRBV29-1
D gene: -
clone size: many
J gene: TRBJ2-1
CDR3 DNA: TGCAGCGTTGCTACAACGCCTAGTCCCTACAATGAGCAGTTCTTC
CDR3 protein: CSVATTPSPYNEQFF

V gene: TRBV7-9
D gene: -
clone size: many
J gene: TRBJ1-2
CDR3 DNA: TGTGCCAGCAGCTTACAGGGAGGGCTAGATGGCTACACCTTC
CDR3 protein: CASSLQGGLDGYTF

V gene: TRBV7-6
D gene: -
clone size: many
J gene: TRBJ2-7
CDR3 DNA: TGTGCCAGCAGCCGCAAGGGCCTGGGGAACGAGCAGTACTTC
CDR3 protein: CASSRKGLGNEQYF

V gene: TRBV12-3/TRBV12-4
D gene: TRBD1
clone size: few
J gene: TRBJ1-1
CDR3 DNA: TGTGCCAGCAGCCTCGGACAGGAGTTGATAATGAACACTGAAGCTTTCTTT
CDR3 protein: CASSLGQELIMNTEAFF

V gene: TRBV6-6
D gene: TRBD1
clone size: many
J gene: TRBJ1-2
CDR3 DNA: TGTGCCAGCAACGTACAGGGGGCGCGCGGCTACACCTTC
CDR3 protein: CASNVQGARGYTF

V gene: TRBV7-3
D gene: -
clone size: -
J gene: TRBJ2-3
CDR3 DNA: TGTGCCAGCAGCTCCACGTTCACAGATACGCAGTATTTT
CDR3 protein: CASSSTFTDTQYF

V gene: TRBV2
D gene: -
clone size: few
J gene: TRBJ1-5
CDR3 DNA: TGTGCCAGCAGTGAAGAAAGGGGCAATCAGCCCCAGCATTTT
CDR3 protein: CASSEERGNQPQHF

V gene: TRBV18
D gene: TRBD1
clone size: many
J gene: TRBJ2-1
CDR3 DNA: TGTGCCAGTTCCGGGACAGTGGAGATTGAGCAGTTCTTC
CDR3 protein: CASSGTVEIEQFF

V gene: TRBV4-1
D gene: TRBD2
clone size: few
J gene: TRBJ2-2
CDR3 DNA: TGCGCCAGCAGCCAAGCTAGCGGGGCGAACACCGGGGAGCTGTTTTTT
CDR3 protein: CASSQASGANTGELFF

V gene: TRBV28
D gene: TRBD1
clone size: few
J gene: TRBJ1-6
CDR3 DNA: TGTGCCAGCAGTTGGGAACAGGGGGCACTGGATTCACCCCTCCACTTT
CDR3 protein: CASSWEQGALDSPLHF

V gene: TRBV15
D gene: -
clone size: many
J gene: TRBJ2-3
CDR3 DNA: TGTGCCACCAGCAGATCCTCGGCTAGACTCACAGATACGCAGTATTTT
CDR3 protein: CATSRSSARLTDTQYF

V gene: TRBV21-1
D gene: -
clone size: many
J gene: TRBJ2-4
CDR3 DNA: TGTGCCAGCAGCAATCCGACTAGCGGGAGAGCCAAAAACATTCAGTACTTC
CDR3 protein: CASSNPTSGRAKNIQYF

V gene: TRBV6-5
D gene: TRBD1
clone size: -
J gene: TRBJ1-2
CDR3 DNA: TGTGCCAGCCGCCCCAGGGGGCAAAGTGGCTACACCTTC
CDR3 protein: CASRPRGQSGYTF

V gene: TRBV20-1
D gene: TRBD2
clone size: many
J gene: TRBJ2-7
CDR3 DNA: TGCAGTGCAACCACTAGCGGGAGGTACGAGCAGTACTTC
CDR3 protein: CSATTSGRYEQYF

V gene: TRBV7-2
D gene: -
clone size: many
J gene: TRBJ2-7
CDR3 DNA: TGTGCCAGCAGCCTCCAGGGGAGGGGAGTCCTCGAGCAGTACTTC
CDR3 protein: CASSLQGRGVLEQYF

V gene: TRBV12-3/TRBV12-4
D gene: -
clone size: many
J gene: TRBJ2-2
CDR3 DNA: TGTGCCAGCAGCTACTCAGGATACCCGAACACCGGGGAGCTGTTTTTT
CDR3 protein: CASSYSGYPNTGELFF

V gene: TRBV29-1
D gene: -
clone size: many
J gene: TRBJ2-3
CDR3 DNA: TGCAGCGGAGCCCGGGATACAAATACGCAGTATTTT
CDR3 protein: CSGARDTNTQYF

V gene: TRBV10-1
D gene: -
clone size: many
J gene: TRBJ1-3
CDR3 DNA: TGCGCCAGCAGTGTCGATGTTGGTGGAAACACCATATATTTT
CDR3 protein: CASSVDVGGNTIYF

V gene: TRBV5-6
D gene: TRBD2
clone size: -
J gene: TRBJ2-3
CDR3 DNA: TGTGCCAGCAGCTCCGGACTAGCGGGAGTGGGCGATACGCAGTATTTT
CDR3 protein: CASSSGLAGVGDTQYF

V gene: TRBV18
D gene: -
clone size: many
J gene: TRBJ2-3
CDR3 DNA: TGTGCCAGCTCACCACCGAACCACGGCGGGGGACAGGGCACAGATACGCAGTATTTT
CDR3 protein: CASSPPNHGGGQGTDTQYF

V gene: TRBV11-2
D gene: -
clone size: few
J gene: TRBJ2-7
CDR3 DNA: TGTGCCAGCAGCTTAGACACTAGCTCGTCCCACGAGCAGTACTTC
CDR3 protein: CASSLDTSSSHEQYF

V gene: TRBV28
D gene: -
clone size: many
J gene: TRBJ2-3
CDR3 DNA: TGTGCCAGCAGTTCGCCCGGGACCCCGGTTCTTGCAGATACGCAGTATTTT
CDR3 protein: CASSSPGTPVLADTQYF

V gene: TRBV29-1
D gene: TRBD2
clone size: many
J gene: TRBJ2-7
CDR3 DNA: TGCAGCGTTGTGCGGGAGGACTACGAGCAGTACTTC
CDR3 protein: CSVVREDYEQYF

V gene: TRBV18
D gene: -
clone size: few
J gene: TRBJ2-1
CDR3 DNA: TGTGCCAGCTCACCTCCAGGGAACAATGAGCAGTTCTTC
CDR3 protein: CASSPPGNNEQFF

V gene: TRBV11-2
D gene: TRBD1
clone size: few
J gene: TRBJ1-1
CDR3 DNA: TGTGCCAGCAGCCGGGGACAGGGGGCGCGTGGCACTGAAGCTTTCTTT
CDR3 protein: CASSRGQGARGTEAFF

V gene: TRBV30
D gene: TRBD1
clone size: many
J gene: TRBJ1-6
CDR3 DNA: TGTGCCTGGAGTGACAGGGGACGGTCACCCCTCCACTTT
CDR3 protein: CAWSDRGRSPLHF

V gene: TRBV5-1
D gene: TRBD2
clone size: few
J gene: TRBJ2-2
CDR3 DNA: TGCGCCAGCAGCTCCAGGTCCGGGAGGACCGGGGAGCTGTTTTTT
CDR3 protein: CASSSRSGRTGELFF

V gene: TRBV9
D gene: TRBD2
clone size: many
J gene: TRBJ2-7
CDR3 DNA: TGTGCCAGCAGCCCCGGACTAGCGGGCCCATCCTACGAGCAGTACTTC
CDR3 protein: CASSPGLAGPSYEQYF

V gene: TRBV6-5
D gene: -
clone size: -
J gene: TRBJ2-7
CDR3 DNA: TGTGCCAGCAGTTACTCAGGAGGGGCGGACGAGCAGTACTTC
CDR3 protein: CASSYSGGADEQYF

V gene: TRBV4-1
D gene: -
clone size: -
J gene: TRBJ1-5
CDR3 DNA: TGCGCCAGCAGCCAAGTTTCCGGCAGGAACAATCAGCCCCAGCATTTT
CDR3 protein: CASSQVSGRNNQPQHF

V gene: TRBV28
D gene: TRBD1
clone size: few
J gene: TRBJ2-6
CDR3 DNA: TGTGCCAGCAAACCGGGACAGGGGGCGACCGGGGCCAACGTCCTGACTTTC
CDR3 protein: CASKPGQGATGANVLTF

V gene: TRBV10-1
D gene: TRBD2
clone size: many
J gene: TRBJ2-1
CDR3 DNA: TGCGCCAGCGGTGGAACTAGCGGAGGGTGGGAGCAGTTCTTC
CDR3 protein: CASGGTSGGWEQFF

V gene: TRBV10-3
D gene: -
clone size: many
J gene: TRBJ2-6
CDR3 DNA: TGTGCCATCAGGGACGACTCTGGGGCCAACGTCCTGACTTTC
CDR3 protein: CAIRDDSGANVLTF

V gene: TRBV5-1
D gene: -
clone size: few
J gene: TRBJ2-2
CDR3 DNA: TGCGCCAATCGGCAGGGAAACACCGGGGAGCTGTTTTTT
CDR3 protein: CANRQGNTGELFF

V gene: TRBV6-5
D gene: TRBD1
clone size: many
J gene: TRBJ1-1
CDR3 DNA: TGTGCCAGCAGTCTAACAGGGGGGATGAACACTGAAGCTTTCTTT
CDR3 protein: CASSLTGGMNTEAFF

V gene: TRBV20-1
D gene: TRBD1
clone size: many
J gene: TRBJ2-7
CDR3 DNA: TGCAGTGCTAGAGGGGACAGGGCAGGTAGCTCCTACGAGCAGTACTTC
CDR3 protein: CSARGDRAGSSYEQYF

V gene: TRBV12-3/TRBV12-4
D gene: TRBD1
clone size: -
J gene: TRBJ1-2
CDR3 DNA: TGTGCCAGCAGTTTAAGGGACAGTATTAACTATGGCTACACCTTC
CDR3 protein: CASSLRDSINYGYTF

V gene: TRBV19
D gene: TRBD1
clone size: many
J gene: TRBJ2-1
CDR3 DNA: TGTGCCAGTATGTGGGACAGGGGTCGGGGTGAGCAGTTCTTC
CDR3 protein: CASMWDRGRGEQFF

V gene: TRBV9
D gene: -
clone size: -
J gene: TRBJ1-2
CDR3 DNA: TGTGCCAGCCGACAGGATTATGGCTACACCTTC
CDR3 protein: CASRQDYGYTF

V gene: TRBV7-9
D gene: TRBD1
clone size: medium-sized
J gene: TRBJ2-7
CDR3 DNA: TGTGCCAGCAGCAGTCCGGGACAGGGTAGTTCGTACTTC
CDR3 protein: CASSSPGQGSSYF

V gene: TRBV9
D gene: -
clone size: many
J gene: TRBJ2-5
CDR3 DNA: TGTGCCAGCAGCGTAGGTAACGGCCACCAAGAGACCCAGTACTTC
CDR3 protein: CASSVGNGHQETQYF

V gene: TRBV7-2
D gene: TRBD2
clone size: many
J gene: TRBJ2-3
CDR3 DNA: TGTGCCAGCAGCTCGACAGGACTAGCAGCAGATACGCAGTATTTT
CDR3 protein: CASSSTGLAADTQYF

V gene: TRBV12-3/TRBV12-4
D gene: TRBD1
clone size: -
J gene: TRBJ2-1
CDR3 DNA: TGTGCCAGCGCCGGGACAGGGCACGAGCAGTTCTTC
CDR3 protein: CASAGTGHEQFF

V gene: TRBV5-1
D gene: TRBD1
clone size: many
J gene: TRBJ2-7
CDR3 DNA: TGCGCCAGCAGCTTGGATTGGACAGGGGGCTACGAGCAGTACTTC
CDR3 protein: CASSLDWTGGYEQYF

V gene: TRBV11-2
D gene: -
clone size: -
J gene: TRBJ2-5
CDR3 DNA: TGTGCCAGCAGCCCTCCGTGGAGGCAAGAGACCCAGTACTTC
CDR3 protein: CASSPPWRQETQYF

V gene: TRBV6-1
D gene: TRBD1
clone size: few
J gene: TRBJ2-3
CDR3 DNA: TGTGCCAGCAGTGAAACAGGGGATCCCAGCACAGATACGCAGTATTTT
CDR3 protein: CASSETGDPSTDTQYF